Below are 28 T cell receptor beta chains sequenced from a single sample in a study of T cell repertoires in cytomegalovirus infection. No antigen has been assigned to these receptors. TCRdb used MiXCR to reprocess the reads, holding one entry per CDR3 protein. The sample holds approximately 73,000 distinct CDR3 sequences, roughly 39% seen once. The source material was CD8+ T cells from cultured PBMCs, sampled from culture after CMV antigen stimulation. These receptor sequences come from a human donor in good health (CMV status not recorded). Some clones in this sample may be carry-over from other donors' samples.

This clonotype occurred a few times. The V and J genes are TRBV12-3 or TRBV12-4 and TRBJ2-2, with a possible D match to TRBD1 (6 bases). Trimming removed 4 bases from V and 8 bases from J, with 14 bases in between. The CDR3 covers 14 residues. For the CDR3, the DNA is TGTGCCAGCAGTTCCCCGGGACACAGTGGGGAGCTGTTTTTT. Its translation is CASSSPGHSGELFF.

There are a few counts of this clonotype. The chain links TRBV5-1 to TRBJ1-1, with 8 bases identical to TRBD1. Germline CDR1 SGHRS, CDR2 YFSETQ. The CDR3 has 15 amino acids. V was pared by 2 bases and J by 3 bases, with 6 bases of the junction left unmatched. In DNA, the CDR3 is TGCGCCAGCAGCTTCGGACAGGGAGATGACACTGAAGCTTTCTTT. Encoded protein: CASSFGQGDDTEAFF.

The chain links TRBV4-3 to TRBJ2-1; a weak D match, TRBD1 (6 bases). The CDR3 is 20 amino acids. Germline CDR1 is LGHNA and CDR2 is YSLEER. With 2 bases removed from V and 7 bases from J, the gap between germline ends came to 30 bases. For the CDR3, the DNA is TGCGCCAGCAGCCAAAACCACCGGGACACCGGGACGGCTTGGGCTAATGAGCAGTTCTTC. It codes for CASSQNHRDTGTAWANEQFF.

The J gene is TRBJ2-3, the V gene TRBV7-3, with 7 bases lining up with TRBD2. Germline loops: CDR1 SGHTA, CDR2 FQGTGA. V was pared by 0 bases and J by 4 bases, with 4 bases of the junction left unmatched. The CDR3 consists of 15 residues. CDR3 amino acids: CASSLTAGESDTQYF. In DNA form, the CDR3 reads TGTGCCAGCAGCTTAACCGCGGGGGAATCAGATACGCAGTATTTT.

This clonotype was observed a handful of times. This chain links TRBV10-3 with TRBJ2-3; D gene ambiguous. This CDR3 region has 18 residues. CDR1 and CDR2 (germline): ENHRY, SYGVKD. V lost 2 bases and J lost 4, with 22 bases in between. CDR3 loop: CAISELLRTYILADTQYF. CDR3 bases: TGTGCCATCAGTGAGCTTCTTCGTACTTATATTCTAGCAGATACGCAGTATTTT.

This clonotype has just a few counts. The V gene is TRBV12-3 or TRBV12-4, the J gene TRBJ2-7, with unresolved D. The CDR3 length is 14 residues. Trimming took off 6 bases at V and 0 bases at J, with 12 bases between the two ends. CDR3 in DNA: TGTGCCAGCAGCGCGAGCGAAAGCTCCTACGAGCAGTACTTC. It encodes CASSASESSYEQYF.

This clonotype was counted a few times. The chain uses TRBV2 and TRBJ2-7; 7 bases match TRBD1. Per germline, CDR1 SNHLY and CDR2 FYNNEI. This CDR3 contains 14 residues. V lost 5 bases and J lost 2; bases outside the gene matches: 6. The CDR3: CASSQRTGPYEQYF. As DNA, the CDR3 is TGTGCCAGCAGTCAAAGGACAGGTCCCTACGAGCAGTACTTC. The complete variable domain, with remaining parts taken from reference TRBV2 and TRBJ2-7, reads EPEVTQTPSHQVTQMGQEVILRCVPISNHLYFYWYRQILGQKVEFLVSFYNNEISEKSEIFDDQFSVERPDGSNFTLKIRSTKLEDSAMYFCASSQRTGPYEQYFGPGTRLTVT.

CDR3 in DNA: TGTGCCAGCAGCTTAAGCTCGGCGGGGGGGCGCCTGGGTACGCAGTATTTT. This gives the protein CASSLSSAGGRLGTQYF. V is TRBV7-9 and J is TRBJ2-3; TRBD2 aligns across 9 bases. Germline values: CDR1 SEHNR, CDR2 FQNEAQ (reference sequence). Trimming removed 2 bases from V and 8 bases from J; junction bases left unmatched: 14. The CDR3 runs 17 residues.

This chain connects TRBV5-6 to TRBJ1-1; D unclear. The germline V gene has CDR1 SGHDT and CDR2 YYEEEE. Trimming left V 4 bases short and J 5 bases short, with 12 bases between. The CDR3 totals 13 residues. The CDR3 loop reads CASSPPPGTEAFF. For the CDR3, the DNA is TGTGCCAGCAGCCCCCCCCCTGGGACTGAAGCTTTCTTT. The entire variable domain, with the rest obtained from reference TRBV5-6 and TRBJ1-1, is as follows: DAGVTQSPTHLIKTRGQQVTLRCSPKSGHDTVSWYQQALGQGPQFIFQYYEEEERQRGNFPDRFSGHQFPNYSSELNVNALLLGDSALYLCASSPPPGTEAFFGQGTRLTVV.

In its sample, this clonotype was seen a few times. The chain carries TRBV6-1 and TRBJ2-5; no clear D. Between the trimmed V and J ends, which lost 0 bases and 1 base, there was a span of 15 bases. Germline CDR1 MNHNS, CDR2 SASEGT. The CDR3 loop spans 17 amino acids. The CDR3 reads CASSEAGGYWAQETQYF. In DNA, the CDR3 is TGTGCCAGCAGTGAAGCTGGCGGATATTGGGCCCAAGAGACCCAGTACTTC.

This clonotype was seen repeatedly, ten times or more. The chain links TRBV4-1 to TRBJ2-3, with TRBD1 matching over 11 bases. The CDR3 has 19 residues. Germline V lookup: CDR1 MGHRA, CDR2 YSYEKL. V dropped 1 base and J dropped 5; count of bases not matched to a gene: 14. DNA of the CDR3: TGCGCCAGCAGCCAAGGAATTATTGGGGGACAGGGGGTAGAAGATACGCAGTATTTT. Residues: CASSQGIIGGQGVEDTQYF.

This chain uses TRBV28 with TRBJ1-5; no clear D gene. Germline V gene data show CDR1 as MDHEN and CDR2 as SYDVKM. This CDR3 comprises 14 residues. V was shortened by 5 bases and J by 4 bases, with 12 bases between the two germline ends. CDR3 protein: CASSPPDSNQPQHF. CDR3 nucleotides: TGTGCCAGCAGTCCCCCCGACTCAAATCAGCCCCAGCATTTT.

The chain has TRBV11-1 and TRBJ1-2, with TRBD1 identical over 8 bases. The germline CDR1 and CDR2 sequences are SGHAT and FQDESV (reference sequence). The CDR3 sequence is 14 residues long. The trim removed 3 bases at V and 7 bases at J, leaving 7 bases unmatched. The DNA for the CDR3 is TGTGCCAGCAGCTTGGGCAGGGGGCCAAGTGGCTACACCTTC. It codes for CASSLGRGPSGYTF.

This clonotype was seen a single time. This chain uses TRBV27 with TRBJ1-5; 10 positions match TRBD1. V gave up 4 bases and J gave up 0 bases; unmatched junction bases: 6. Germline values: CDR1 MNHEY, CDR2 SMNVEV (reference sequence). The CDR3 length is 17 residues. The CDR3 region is CASSSGQGYYSNQPQHF. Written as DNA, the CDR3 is TGTGCCAGCAGTTCGGGACAGGGGTACTATAGCAATCAGCCCCAGCATTTT.

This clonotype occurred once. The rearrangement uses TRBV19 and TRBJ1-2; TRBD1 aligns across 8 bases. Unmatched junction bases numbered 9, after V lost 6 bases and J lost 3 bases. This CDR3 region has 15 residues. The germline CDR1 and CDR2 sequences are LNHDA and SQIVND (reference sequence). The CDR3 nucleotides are TGTGCCAGTAGGCTGACGGACAGGGCTCACTATGGCTACACCTTC. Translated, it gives CASRLTDRAHYGYTF.

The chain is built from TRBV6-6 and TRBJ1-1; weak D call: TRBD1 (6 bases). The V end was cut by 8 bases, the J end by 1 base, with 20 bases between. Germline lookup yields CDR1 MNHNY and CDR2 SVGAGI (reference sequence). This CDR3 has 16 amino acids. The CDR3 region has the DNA TGTGCCAGCCTTCAGTGGGCAGGGGAAAAGAACACTGAAGCTTTCTTT. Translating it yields CASLQWAGEKNTEAFF.

The CDR3 is CASSYDYRAWSTGELFF. The CDR3 DNA reads TGTGCCAGCAGTTACGATTACAGGGCTTGGAGCACCGGGGAGCTGTTTTTT. V gene TRBV6-8 combines with J gene TRBJ2-2, with a tentative D call TRBD1 (6 bases). CDR1 and CDR2 from the germline V gene are MNHGY and SAAAGT. V lost 2 bases, J lost 4 bases, and 17 bases lay in between. The CDR3 has 17 amino acids.

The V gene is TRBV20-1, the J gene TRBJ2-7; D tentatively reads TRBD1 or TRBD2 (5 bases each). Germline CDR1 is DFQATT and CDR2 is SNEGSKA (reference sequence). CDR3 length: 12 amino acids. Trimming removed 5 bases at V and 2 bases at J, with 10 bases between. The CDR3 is CSAGDGTYEQYF. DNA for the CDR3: TGCAGTGCTGGGGACGGTACCTACGAGCAGTACTTC.

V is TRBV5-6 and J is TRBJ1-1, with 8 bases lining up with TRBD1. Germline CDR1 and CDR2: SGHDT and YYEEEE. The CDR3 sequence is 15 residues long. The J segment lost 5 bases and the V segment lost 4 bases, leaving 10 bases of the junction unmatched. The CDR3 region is CASSHPGTGLTEAFF. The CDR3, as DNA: TGTGCCAGCAGCCATCCCGGGACAGGCCTTACTGAAGCTTTCTTT.

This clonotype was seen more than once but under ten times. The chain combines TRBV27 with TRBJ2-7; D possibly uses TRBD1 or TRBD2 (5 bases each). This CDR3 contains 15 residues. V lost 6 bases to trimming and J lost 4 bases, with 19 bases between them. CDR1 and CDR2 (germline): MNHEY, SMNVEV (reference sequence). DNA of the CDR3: TGTGCCAGCAGGGGGACGGCTCCGCCGTTTTACGAGCAGTACTTC. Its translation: CASRGTAPPFYEQYF.

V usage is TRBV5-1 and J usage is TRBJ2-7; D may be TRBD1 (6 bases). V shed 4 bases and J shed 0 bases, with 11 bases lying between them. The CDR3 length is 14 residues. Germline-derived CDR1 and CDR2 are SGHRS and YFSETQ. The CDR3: CASSPDRHSYEQYF. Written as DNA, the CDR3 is TGCGCCAGCAGCCCCGACAGGCACTCCTACGAGCAGTACTTC.

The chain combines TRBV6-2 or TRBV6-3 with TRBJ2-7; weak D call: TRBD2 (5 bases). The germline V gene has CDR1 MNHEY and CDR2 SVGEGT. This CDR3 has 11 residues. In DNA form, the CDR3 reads TGTGTTTCCGGAGGATCCTACGAGCAGTACTTC. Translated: CVSGGSYEQYF.

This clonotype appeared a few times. CDR3 sequence reads: CASRGPTGNQPQHF. In nucleotides, the CDR3 is TGTGCCAGCAGGGGACCGACAGGGAATCAGCCCCAGCATTTT. V usage is TRBV28 and J usage is TRBJ1-5; TRBD1 matches at 7 bases. This CDR3 region has 14 residues. Per the germline V gene, CDR1 is MDHEN and CDR2 is SYDVKM. With 6 bases clipped from V and 4 bases from J, the junction kept 6 bases outside the gene matches.

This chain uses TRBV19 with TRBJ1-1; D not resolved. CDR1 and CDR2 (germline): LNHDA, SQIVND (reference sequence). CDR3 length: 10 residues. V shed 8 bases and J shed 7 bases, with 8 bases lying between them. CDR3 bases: TGTGCCAGTTGGTTCGGTGAAGCTTTCTTT. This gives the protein CASWFGEAFF.

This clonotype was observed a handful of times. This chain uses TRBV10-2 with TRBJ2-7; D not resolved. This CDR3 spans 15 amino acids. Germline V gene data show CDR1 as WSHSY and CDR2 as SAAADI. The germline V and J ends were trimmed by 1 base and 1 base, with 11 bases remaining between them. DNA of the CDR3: TGCGCCAGCAGTGAGTGGCAGCTCACATCCTACGAGCAGTACTTC. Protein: CASSEWQLTSYEQYF.

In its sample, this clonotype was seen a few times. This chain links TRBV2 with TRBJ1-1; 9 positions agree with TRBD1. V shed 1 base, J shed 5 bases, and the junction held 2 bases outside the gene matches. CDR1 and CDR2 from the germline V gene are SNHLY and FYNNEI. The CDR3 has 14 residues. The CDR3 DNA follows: TGTGCCAGCAGTGAAGTGGGACAGGGTACTGAAGCTTTCTTT. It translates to CASSEVGQGTEAFF.

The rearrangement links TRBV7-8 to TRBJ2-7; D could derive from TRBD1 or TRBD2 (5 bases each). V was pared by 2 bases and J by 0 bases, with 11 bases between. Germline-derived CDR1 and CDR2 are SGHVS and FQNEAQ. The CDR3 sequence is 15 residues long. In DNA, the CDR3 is TGTGCCAGCAGCTTAAACCGTGGGGGCTCCTACGAGCAGTACTTC. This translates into CASSLNRGGSYEQYF.

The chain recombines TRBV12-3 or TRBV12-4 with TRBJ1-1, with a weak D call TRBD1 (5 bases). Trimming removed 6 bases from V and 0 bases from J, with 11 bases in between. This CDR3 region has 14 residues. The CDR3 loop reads CASSLGTMNTEAFF. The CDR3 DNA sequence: TGTGCCAGCAGCCTAGGGACTATGAACACTGAAGCTTTCTTT.